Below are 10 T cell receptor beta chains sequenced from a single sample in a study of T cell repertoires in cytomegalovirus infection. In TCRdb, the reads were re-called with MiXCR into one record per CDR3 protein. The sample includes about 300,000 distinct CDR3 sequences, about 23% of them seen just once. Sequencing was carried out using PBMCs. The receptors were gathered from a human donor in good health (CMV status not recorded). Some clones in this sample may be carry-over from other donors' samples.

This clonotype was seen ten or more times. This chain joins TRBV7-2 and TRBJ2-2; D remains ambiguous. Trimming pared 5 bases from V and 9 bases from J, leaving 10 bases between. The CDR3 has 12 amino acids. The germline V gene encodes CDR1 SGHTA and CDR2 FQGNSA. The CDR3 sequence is CASSPPGRELFF. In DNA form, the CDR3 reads TGTGCCAGCAGCCCCCCCGGACGGGAGCTGTTTTTT.

DNA of the CDR3: TGTGCCAGCAGCCAAGATATTGGAAGTAAGATAAGCTCCTACAATGAGCAGTTCTTC. This gives the protein CASSQDIGSKISSYNEQFF. J is TRBJ2-1 and V is TRBV3-1, with D unresolved. The CDR3 sequence is 19 residues long. CDR1 and CDR2 (germline): LGHDT, YNNKEL (reference sequence). V lost 0 bases to trimming and J lost 0 bases, with 18 bases between them.

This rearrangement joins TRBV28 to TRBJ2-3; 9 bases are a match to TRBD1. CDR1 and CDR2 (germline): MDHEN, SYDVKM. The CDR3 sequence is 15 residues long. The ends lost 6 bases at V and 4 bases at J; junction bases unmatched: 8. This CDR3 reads CASSVWDRVPDTQYF. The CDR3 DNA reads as TGTGCCAGCAGCGTCTGGGACAGGGTACCAGATACGCAGTATTTT.

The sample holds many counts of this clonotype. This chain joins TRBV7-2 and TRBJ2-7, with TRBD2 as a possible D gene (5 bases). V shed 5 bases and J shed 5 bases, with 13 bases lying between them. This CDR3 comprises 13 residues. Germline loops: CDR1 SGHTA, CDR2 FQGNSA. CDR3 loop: CASSPRGGDEQYF. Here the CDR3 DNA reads TGTGCCAGCAGCCCCCGGGGTGGGGACGAGCAGTACTTC.

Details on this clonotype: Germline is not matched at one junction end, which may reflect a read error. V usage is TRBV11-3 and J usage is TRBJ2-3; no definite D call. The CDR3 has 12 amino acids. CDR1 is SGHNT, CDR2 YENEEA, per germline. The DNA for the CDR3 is TGTGCCAGCAGTTATAACCAGGCGAGGCGAGATTTT. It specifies CASSYNQARRDF. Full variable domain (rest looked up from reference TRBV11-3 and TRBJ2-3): EAGVVQSPRYKIIEKKQPVAFWCNPISGHNTLYWYLQNLGQGPELLIRYENEEAVDDSQLPKDRFSAERLKGVDSTLKIQPAELGDSAVYLCASSYNQARRDFGPGTRLTVL.

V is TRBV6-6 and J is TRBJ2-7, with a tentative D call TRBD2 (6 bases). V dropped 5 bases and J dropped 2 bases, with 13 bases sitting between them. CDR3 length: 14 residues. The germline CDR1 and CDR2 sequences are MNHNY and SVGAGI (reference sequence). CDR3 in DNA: TGTGCCAGCAGTGGAGGGGTTGGTCCCTACGAGCAGTACTTC. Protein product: CASSGGVGPYEQYF.

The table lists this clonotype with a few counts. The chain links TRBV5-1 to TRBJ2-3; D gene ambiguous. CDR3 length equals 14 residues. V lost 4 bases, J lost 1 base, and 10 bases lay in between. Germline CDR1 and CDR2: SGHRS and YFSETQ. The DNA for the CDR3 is TGCGCCAGCAGCCAACGGATAGGCACAGATACGCAGTATTTT. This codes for CASSQRIGTDTQYF.

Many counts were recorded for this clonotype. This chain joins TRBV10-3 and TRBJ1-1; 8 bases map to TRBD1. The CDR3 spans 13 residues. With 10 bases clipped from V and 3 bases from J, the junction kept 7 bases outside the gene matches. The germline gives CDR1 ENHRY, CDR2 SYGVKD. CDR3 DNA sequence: TGTGCCACCGCGACAGGGGCGGACACTGAAGCTTTCTTT. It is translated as CATATGADTEAFF.

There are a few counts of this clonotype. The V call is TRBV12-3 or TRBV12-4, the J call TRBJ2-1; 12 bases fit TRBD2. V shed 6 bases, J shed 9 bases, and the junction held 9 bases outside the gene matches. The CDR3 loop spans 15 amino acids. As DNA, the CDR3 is TGTGCCAGCAGAATTCCTAGCGGGGGGGCAGTTGAGCAGTTCTTC. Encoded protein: CASRIPSGGAVEQFF.

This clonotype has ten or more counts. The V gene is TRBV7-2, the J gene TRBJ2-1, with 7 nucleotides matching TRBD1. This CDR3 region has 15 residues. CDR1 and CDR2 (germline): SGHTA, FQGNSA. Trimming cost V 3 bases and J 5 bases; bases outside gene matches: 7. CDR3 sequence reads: CASSFDRVGNNEQFF. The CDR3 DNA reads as TGTGCCAGCAGCTTTGACAGGGTGGGGAACAATGAGCAGTTCTTC.